The 15 T cell receptor beta chains below come from one sample, sequenced in a study of blood T cell repertoires in COVID-19. Here immunoSEQ multiplex PCR was the method, and the copy in TCRdb shows in-frame clones only, minus some. The sample contains about 230,000 clones, approximately 80% of which appear only once. Sample: peripheral blood. These receptors were collected from a woman in her 50s with acute or convalescent COVID-19.

The CDR3 reads CASSSGLAGGPGQETQYF. The CDR3 DNA follows: TGCGCCAGCAGTTCCGGACTAGCGGGAGGGCCTGGGCAAGAGACCCAGTACTTC. J is TRBJ2-5 and V is TRBV5-1, with 15 bases aligning to TRBD2. Germline V gives CDR1 SGHRS, CDR2 YFSETQ. The CDR3 is 18 amino acids. V lost 5 bases, J lost 2 bases, and 10 bases stayed unmatched.

The chain employs TRBV24-1 and TRBJ1-4; D possibly corresponds to TRBD1 (5 bases). Germline V lookup: CDR1 KGHDR, CDR2 SFDVKD. This CDR3 has 15 residues. Trimming stripped 2 bases from V and 6 bases from J, with 12 bases between. The DNA for the CDR3 is TGTGCCACCAGTGATTCCAGGACGGGGGATGAAAAACTGTTTTTT. It yields the protein CATSDSRTGDEKLFF.

The V call is TRBV29-1, the J call TRBJ2-2, with D perhaps matching TRBD2 (6 bases). Between the trimmed V and J ends, which lost 6 bases and 0 bases, there was a span of 14 bases. From germline, CDR1 is SQVTM and CDR2 ANQGSEA. The CDR3 is made up of 15 amino acids. CDR3 in amino acids: CSVSGTVANTGELFF. The CDR3 DNA is TGCAGCGTATCCGGGACTGTCGCGAACACCGGGGAGCTGTTTTTT.

The J gene is TRBJ1-2, the V gene TRBV5-1; 7 bases are a match to TRBD1. This CDR3 region has 16 residues. Trimming removed 0 bases from V and 6 bases from J; junction bases left unmatched: 11. Germline V CDR1 and CDR2: SGHRS, YFSETQ. CDR3 loop: CASSLGRDSYYNGYTF. DNA of the CDR3: TGCGCCAGCAGCTTGGGGCGGGACAGTTATTACAATGGCTACACCTTC.

The chain joins TRBV7-2 to TRBJ2-5; D gene unclear. The germline gives CDR1 SGHTA, CDR2 FQGNSA. The CDR3 sequence is 14 residues long. V shed 4 bases and J shed 3 bases, with 12 bases lying between them. The DNA for the CDR3 is TGTGCCAGCAGCTCTAACCCTAGAAAAGAGACCCAGTACTTC. As protein: CASSSNPRKETQYF. The full variable domain, its missing parts supplied by reference TRBV7-2 and TRBJ2-5, is GAGVSQSPSNKVTEKGKDVELRCDPISGHTALYWYRQSLGQGLEFLIYFQGNSAPDKSGLPSDRFSAERTGGSVSTLTIQRTQQEDSAVYLCASSSNPRKETQYFGPGTRLLVL.

This chain connects TRBV7-2 to TRBJ2-1, with 8 bases that match TRBD2. CDR1 is SGHTA and CDR2 is FQGNSA in the germline V gene. Trimming at V came to 4 bases and at J to 3 bases, leaving 5 bases not matched to a gene. This CDR3 contains 15 residues. The CDR3 DNA follows: TGTGCCAGCAGCTCGACTAGCGACCGCTACAATGAGCAGTTCTTC. It is translated as CASSSTSDRYNEQFF.

The chain combines TRBV7-9 with TRBJ2-3, with 8 bases aligning to TRBD1. V was clipped by 3 bases and J by 4 bases; unmatched bases: 6. Germline CDR1 is SEHNR and CDR2 is FQNEAQ (reference sequence). The CDR3 contains 15 residues. The CDR3 spells CASSFGQGDADTQYF. The CDR3 nucleotides read TGTGCCAGCAGCTTCGGACAGGGCGACGCAGATACGCAGTATTTT.

The rearrangement joins TRBV14 to TRBJ1-1, with TRBD1 matching over 7 bases. The J segment lost 8 bases and the V segment lost 4 bases, leaving 4 bases of the junction unmatched. This CDR3 spans 12 amino acids. Germline V CDR1 and CDR2: SGHDN, FVKESK. The CDR3 reads CASSRTGAEAFF. The CDR3 DNA follows: TGTGCCAGCAGCCGGACAGGAGCGGAAGCTTTCTTT.

The chain joins TRBV2 to TRBJ2-1; D remains unclear. The CDR3 is 14 amino acids. Trimming took off 7 bases at V and 1 base at J, with 11 bases between the two ends. Germline V gene sequence: CDR1 SNHLY, CDR2 FYNNEI. This chain's CDR3 is CASIADSSYNEQFF. The CDR3, as DNA: TGTGCCAGCATCGCAGACTCTTCCTACAATGAGCAGTTCTTC.

This clone was detected once. The rearrangement links TRBV19 to TRBJ2-7; 7 nucleotides agree with TRBD1. V trimming: 5 bases; J trimming: 3 bases; junction bases outside the gene matches: 7. The CDR3 runs to 14 residues. Per the germline V gene, CDR1 is LNHDA and CDR2 is SQIVND (reference sequence). CDR3 sequence reads: CASSADRKGYEQYF. CDR3 sequence (DNA): TGTGCCAGTAGTGCGGACAGGAAGGGCTACGAGCAGTACTTC.

This chain uses TRBV7-2 with TRBJ1-1; 10 nucleotides match TRBD1. CDR1 and CDR2 from the germline V gene are SGHTA and FQGNSA. The CDR3 runs 17 residues. With 1 base clipped from V and 0 bases from J, the junction kept 5 bases outside the gene matches. This CDR3 is CASSLGDRGLVNTEAFF. CDR3 sequence (DNA): TGTGCCAGCAGCTTAGGGGACAGGGGACTCGTGAACACTGAAGCTTTCTTT.

The chain couples TRBV5-4 to TRBJ2-7, with 10 bases matching TRBD1. Germline V lookup: CDR1 SGHNT, CDR2 YYREEE (reference sequence). V lost 6 bases to trimming and J lost 2 bases; unmatched junction nucleotides: 5. The CDR3 loop spans 14 amino acids. This CDR3 is CASTPGTGAYEQYF. CDR3 sequence (DNA): TGTGCCAGCACCCCCGGGACAGGGGCCTACGAGCAGTACTTC.

This chain connects TRBV3-1 (or the pseudogene TRBV3-2) to TRBJ2-1, with 15 bases that match TRBD2. CDR1 is LGHDT and CDR2 is YNNKEL in the germline V gene (reference sequence). The CDR3 sequence is 21 residues long. After removal of 4 bases from V and 4 bases from J, the junction contained 17 bases not matched to a gene. This CDR3 reads CASSPRGLAGGSNHGYNEQFF. CDR3 sequence (DNA): TGTGCCAGCAGCCCCAGGGGACTAGCGGGAGGATCGAACCACGGATACAATGAGCAGTTCTTC.

V and J are TRBV2 and TRBJ2-7, with 9 bases identical to TRBD1. The CDR3 is 15 residues long. Germline assignment: CDR1 SNHLY and CDR2 FYNNEI. J was trimmed by 2 bases and V by 5 bases; bases with no gene match: 7. The CDR3 loop reads CASSISGTGPYEQYF. Written as DNA, the CDR3 is TGTGCCAGCAGTATCTCCGGGACAGGGCCCTACGAGCAGTACTTC.

The chain couples TRBV5-1 to TRBJ1-4; D call uncertain. V gave up 4 bases and J gave up 3 bases, with 7 bases separating them. The CDR3 has 13 residues. CDR1 and CDR2 from the germline V gene are SGHRS and YFSETQ. CDR3 nucleotides: TGCGCCAGCAGCCCCGAGCCTAATGAAAAACTGTTTTTT. Translated, it gives CASSPEPNEKLFF.